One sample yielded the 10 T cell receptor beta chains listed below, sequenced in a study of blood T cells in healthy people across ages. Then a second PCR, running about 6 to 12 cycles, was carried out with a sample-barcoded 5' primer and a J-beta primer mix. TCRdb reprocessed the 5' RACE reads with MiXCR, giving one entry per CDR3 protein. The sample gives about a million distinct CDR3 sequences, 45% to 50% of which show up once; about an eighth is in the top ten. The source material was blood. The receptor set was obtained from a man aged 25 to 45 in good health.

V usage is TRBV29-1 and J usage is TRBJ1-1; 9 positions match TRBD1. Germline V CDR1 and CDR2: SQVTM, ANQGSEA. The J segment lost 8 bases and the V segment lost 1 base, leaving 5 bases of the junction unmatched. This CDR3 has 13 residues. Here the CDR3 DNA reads TGCAGCGTTGAAGTAGGGACAGGGCAAGAAGCTTTCTTT. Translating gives CSVEVGTGQEAFF.

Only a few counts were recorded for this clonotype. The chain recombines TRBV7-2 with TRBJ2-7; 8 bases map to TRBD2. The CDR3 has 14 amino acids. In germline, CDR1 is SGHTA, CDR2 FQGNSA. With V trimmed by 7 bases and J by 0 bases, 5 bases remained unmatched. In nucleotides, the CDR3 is TGTGCCAGCACCTCTGGGACTAGCTCCTACGAGCAGTACTTC. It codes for CASTSGTSSYEQYF.

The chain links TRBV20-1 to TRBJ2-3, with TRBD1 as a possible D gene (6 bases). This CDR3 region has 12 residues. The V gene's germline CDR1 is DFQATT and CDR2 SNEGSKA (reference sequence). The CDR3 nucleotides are TGCAGGGCTGGACAGTTCACAGATACGCAGTATTTT. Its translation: CRAGQFTDTQYF.

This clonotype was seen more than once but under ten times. In nucleotides, the CDR3 is TGTGCCAGCAGCGATGGAGGCGCTATGGGGCGCGAATTGGATGAGCAGTTCTTC. It translates to CASSDGGAMGRELDEQFF. The chain has TRBV11-1 and TRBJ2-1; either TRBD1 or TRBD2 may fit D (5 bases each). The CDR3 covers 18 residues. Germline V gene lookup returns CDR1 SGHAT and CDR2 FQDESV (reference sequence). The V end was cut by 5 bases, the J end by 8 bases, with 28 bases between.

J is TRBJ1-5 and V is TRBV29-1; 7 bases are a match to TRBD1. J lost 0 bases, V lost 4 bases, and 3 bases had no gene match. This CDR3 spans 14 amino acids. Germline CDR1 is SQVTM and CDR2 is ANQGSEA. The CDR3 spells CSVVTGSSNQPQHF. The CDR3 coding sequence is TGCAGCGTTGTGACAGGGTCTAGCAATCAGCCCCAGCATTTT.

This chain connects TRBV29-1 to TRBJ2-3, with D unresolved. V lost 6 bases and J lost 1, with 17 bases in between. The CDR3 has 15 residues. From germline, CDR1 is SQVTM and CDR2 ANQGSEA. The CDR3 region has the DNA TGCAGCGTACACGTCCCCGGCCCTGGCACAGATACGCAGTATTTT. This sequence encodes CSVHVPGPGTDTQYF.

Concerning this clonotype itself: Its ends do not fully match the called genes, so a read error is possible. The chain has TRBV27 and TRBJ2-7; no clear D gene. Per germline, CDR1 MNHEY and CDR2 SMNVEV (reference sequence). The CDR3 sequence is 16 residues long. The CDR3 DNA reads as TGTGCCAACAGTTTACTGGTGGGTGACATGTCCTACGAGCAGTACTTC. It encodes CANSLLVGDMSYEQYF.

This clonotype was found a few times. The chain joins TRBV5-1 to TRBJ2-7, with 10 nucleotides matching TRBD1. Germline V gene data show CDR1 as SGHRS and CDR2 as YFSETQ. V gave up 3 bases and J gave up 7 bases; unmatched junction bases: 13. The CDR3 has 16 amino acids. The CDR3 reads CASSSKPGQGSGEQYF. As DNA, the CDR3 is TGCGCCAGCAGCTCCAAACCGGGACAGGGGTCTGGAGAGCAGTACTTC.

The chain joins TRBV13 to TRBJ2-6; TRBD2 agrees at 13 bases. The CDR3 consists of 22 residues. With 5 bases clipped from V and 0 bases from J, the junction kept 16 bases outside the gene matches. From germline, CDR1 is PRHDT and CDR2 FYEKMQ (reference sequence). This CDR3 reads CASSPRDPGLAGYSSGANVLTF. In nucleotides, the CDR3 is TGTGCCAGCAGCCCGCGAGACCCGGGACTAGCGGGATATAGCTCTGGGGCCAACGTCCTGACTTTC. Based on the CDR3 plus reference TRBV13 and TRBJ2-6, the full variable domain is AAGVIQSPRHLIKEKRETATLKCYPIPRHDTVYWYQQGPGQDPQFLISFYEKMQSDKGSIPDRFSAQQFSDYHSELNMSSLELGDSALYFCASSPRDPGLAGYSSGANVLTFGAGSRLTVL.

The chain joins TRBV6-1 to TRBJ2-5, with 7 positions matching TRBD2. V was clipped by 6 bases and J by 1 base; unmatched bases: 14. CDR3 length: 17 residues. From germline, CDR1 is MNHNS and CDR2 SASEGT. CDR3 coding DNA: TGTGCCAGCAGGCAACGTCGGGGGGTTTTGCCCCAAGAGACCCAGTACTTC. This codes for CASRQRRGVLPQETQYF.